The clone carrying this TCR beta chain was recorded many times. What it recognizes is unknown. This entry is derived from a study of T cells in Graves' hyperthyroidism and ophthalmopathy. Across the whole study: Initial diagnosis, before any treatment, was when peripheral blood was collected.

Study-level points and caveats: The blood repertoire included most of the expanded thyroid clonotypes above 0.001. Stable hyperthyroidism was told apart from ophthalmopathy by a model built on 13 V-J features. It was a median approximately 7.1 months before onset that the model predicted ophthalmopathy.

The germline V gene encodes CDR1 MDHEN and CDR2 SYDVKM. V lost 11 bases, J lost 6 bases, and 12 bases lay in between. This CDR3 has 11 residues. Amplification yielded TCR beta CDR3 regions, with RNA transcripts as the source. HTBI primers were used for first-round RT-PCR of the TCR CDR3. One entry per CDR3 protein results from TCRdb running MiXCR on the multiplex PCR reads. Among under 400,000 distinct CDR3 sequences listed, 21% were seen once. This clonotype was sampled from a woman in her 50s with Graves' hyperthyroidism. J is TRBJ2-3 and V is TRBV28; D tentatively fits TRBD1 or TRBD2 (5 bases each). Material for sequencing was blood. This chain's CDR3 is CAGGTVDTQYF. The CDR3, as DNA: TGTGCCGGGGGAACCGTTGATACGCAGTATTTT.